The present TCR beta chain was sequenced within a study of cytomegalovirus exposure and HLA in healthy donors (dated by TCRdb to 2016 to 2017). In terms of the full investigation: An earlier analysis of some 550 of the donors reported 250 to 300 Gb of sequence data and roughly 100 million unique TCR beta sequences from about 180 million T cells. About 300 gigabases of sequencing data and approximately 93 million unique TCR sequences were included in an early release covering roughly 600 HLA-typed donors. The aim of the study was to test whether cataloging public T cell receptors could identify signatures of past pathogen exposure. Donor age, sex, ethnicity and CMV serostatus were compiled together with the repertoire data. An earlier analysis of 500 to 750 of the donors applied high-throughput TCR beta sequencing to assess whether each TCR beta V gene segment acted as functional or pseudogenic. All discovery cohort repertoires had been generated on a single sequencing platform. The study combined high-throughput TCR immunosequencing, statistical association of individual TCRs with disease status, and machine learning to predict cytomegalovirus infection status. Among about 370 genotyped donors of the cohort, an average of roughly 230,000 unique TCR beta nucleotide sequences was sequenced per donor, of which about 18% were non-productive. A later genetic analysis took genome-wide SNP genotypes for about 55% of the roughly 700 donors and used that subset as a discovery cohort. HLA typing covered class I and class II loci at four-digit resolution. The number of typed donors differed by locus: about 629-630 for A, B, C, DRB1 and DQB1; some 500 for DQA1; approximately 610 for DPA1; and 400 to 480 for DPB1. In addition to the first cohort of roughly 700 subjects, a separate validation cohort of 120 different subjects was used. A later analysis re-analyzed previously published TCR beta repertoires from 600 to 850 donors and added high-resolution HLA genotyping to study TCR occurrence patterns. Of the roughly 420 genotyped donors, 80% to 90% were placed in the genetic ancestry cluster associated with self-reported Caucasian donors. The later analysis used no new phenotypic data to find candidate immune exposures, relying instead on TCR beta sequences and their occurrence across donors. The T cell repertoires of 700 or so subjects were profiled by immunosequencing and related to cytomegalovirus serostatus. About 5 DR-DQ haplotypes were handled as single units for association and clustering, since linkage in the cohort was strong.

Regarding this clone: Its cognate antigen has yet to be identified. Base qualities are not at hand, and no much larger clone is one base apart.

Including cysteine and phenylalanine, the CDR3 has 15 amino acids. Here the CDR3 DNA is all that survives: 45 bases in frame from base 1. Based on the germline V gene, the CDR1 and CDR2 sequences are MNHEY and SVGAGI. V is trimmed back by 5 bases and J by 1 base, and the junction contains 6 bases that no gene match accounts for. The cohort comprised around 690 healthy bone marrow donors. All cohort members were sampled while nominally healthy, although unrecorded immune exposures were likely present. The donor was CMV seronegative and belonged to the group of under 400 seronegative cohort members. A peripheral blood sample was collected from each donor, and TCR beta sequencing was performed on peripheral blood mononuclear cells. Genomic DNA extraction from the blood cell samples was performed with the Qiagen DNeasy Blood Extraction Kit. Study-wide conclusions, independent of this receptor: The cohort was sequenced for TCR beta chains only, and without alpha or paired-chain data the features that could be detected were limited. In a later analysis, HLA-associated TCR beta chains showed more clonal expansion and lower generation probabilities than non-associated chains that were equally common. In a later analysis, TCR association rates were found to vary across HLA loci, with the most associated TCRs seen for DRB1 alleles and the fewest for HLA-C alleles. According to a later genetic analysis, donors in an Asian-associated ancestry cluster had fewer N-insertions in productive TCRs than the approximately 610-donor mean. A cluster of highly shared sequence variants was judged likely to be a technical artifact of the sequencing pipeline. An earlier analysis of around 540 of the donors showed that most TCR beta V segments appeared in productive rearrangements either about 87% or about 30% of the time, which broadly matched IMGT annotations. A later analysis found that most CMV-associated TCR beta chains appeared HLA-restricted, with HLA associations seemingly driven largely by CMV exposure. HLA typing was unavailable for some donors at each locus, so association tests used only the typed subset. The classifier was reported to diagnose cytomegalovirus status with high specificity and sensitivity in both the original cohort and the validation cohort. V-gene and J-gene trimming of TCR beta chains was associated with a missense DCLRE1C variant in a later genetic analysis, and the association was replicated in an independent cohort. In the study, roughly 160 TCR beta chains were listed as associated with cytomegalovirus. Strong co-occurrence of HLA alleles, especially DR and DQ, made assigning TCR associations to individual alleles difficult. A later analysis associated 15,000 to 20,000 TCR beta sequences with specific HLA alleles at a false discovery rate of 0.05. The presence/absence analyses assumed that sequencing depth was roughly uniform across donors, and that assumption may not be true. Linkage disequilibrium might explain the correlated functional status among segregating V segments, but an unknown experimental factor could not be ruled out. While some public TCRs were present in many individuals, most TCR sequences turned up only very rarely across donors. Some IMGT-functional V segments, including TRBV6-2 and TRBV6-3, could not be told apart with the 87-base-pair reads, so those segments were excluded. The authors suggested that the approach could potentially be generalized to other disease states and immunological phenotypes. A later analysis reported that several top co-occurrence clusters appeared linked to parvovirus B19, influenza, CMV and Epstein-Barr virus. The only immune exposure information available for the cohort was CMV serostatus. Roughly 17 rarely observed V segments, including chromosome 9 orphons, were excluded from the earlier analysis of some 590 of the donors because counts were too low. A further reported finding was that TCR beta sequences accurately predicted the HLA-A and HLA-B alleles for most subjects in the first cohort. In vitro tests confirmed that a few of the cytomegalovirus-associated TCR beta chains recognize cytomegalovirus antigens.

The library relied on the immunoSEQ multiplex PCR assay. For the multiplex PCR, a mixture combining 60 forward primers for TCR Vbeta segments and 13 reverse primers for TCR Jbeta segments was used. A multiplex PCR assay on genomic DNA amplified the CDR3 region of rearranged TCR beta genes. On the Illumina HiSeq System, the amplified TCR beta libraries were sequenced as 87-base-pair reads. For the original study's pipeline: A later analysis tallied 75 million to 85 million unique TCR beta chains across the 650 to 750 repertoires, and approximately 9.9 million of those chains were shared by two or more donors. A nearest-neighbor algorithm error-corrected the raw reads and collapsed the reads into unique sequences, merging closely related sequences to remove PCR and sequencing errors. Alignment of CDR3 sequences to IMGT reference sequences was used to assign V, D and J gene segments. For a sequence to be retained, a match of at least six nucleotides was required to both a V gene segment and a J gene segment. A rearrangement was called productive if the CDR3 had no stop codons and remained in frame with V and J, and every other rearrangement was called non-productive. CDR3 was defined according to IMGT convention as the region running from the second conserved V-encoded cysteine to the conserved J-encoded phenylalanine. The earlier analysis of some 550 of the donors excluded any sequence lacking an unambiguous match to a single V gene segment. In an earlier analysis of approximately 590 of the donors, a V segment was called functional when productive rearrangements were above 56.7%, and segregating when the standard deviation between donors exceeded 5%. A statistical classification framework was built for diagnosing cytomegalovirus status from the catalog of TCR beta chain sequences. A later analysis assigned V and J genes by comparing TCR nucleotide sequences with IMGT/GENE-DB human TR gene sequences. The TCRdist pipeline was used in a later analysis to assign CDR3 sequences and most-parsimonious VDJ recombination scenarios. In a later analysis, each TCR beta chain was defined by its CDR3 amino acid sequence together with its V-gene family, and reads without a unique V-gene family were excluded. A later analysis removed 500 to 600 highly shared, low-generation-probability nucleotide sequences to deal with suspected cross-contamination and a sequencing artifact. In a later analysis, a clonal expansion index was calculated for each public chain from normalized within-repertoire ranks of inferred template counts. A later analysis computed generation probabilities with a VDJ recombination model fitted to out-of-frame rearrangements, and checked the results against IGoR. Hypergeometric tests were used in a later analysis to score TCR-TCR, TCR-HLA and TCR-CMV co-occurrence, with a repertoire-size bias correction applied to the TCR pairs. A later analysis estimated false discovery rates by permuting HLA or CMV assignments 20 times. A later analysis grouped co-occurring TCRs with DBSCAN, adding TCRdist sequence similarity when clustering within HLA-allele-positive subsets. Co-occurrence clustering excluded repertoires with fewer than 30,000 or more than 120,000 public chains, plus five with anomalous nucleotide sharing. TCRdb carries this immuneACCESS record with in-frame sequences only. Its versions omit some clonotypes, under half of them owing to an unresolved V gene in the studies checked, with the rest unexplained. For V, J and clone size, that table is used; D and trimming come from the DNA. Within this sample are 150,000 to 200,000 clones, with roughly 80% of them counted one time only. 0.25% to 0.3% of the sample is held by the ten biggest clonotypes.

The clonotype originates from a boy aged 5-17 years in good health and CMV-seronegative. The sequenced material came from PBMCs. The V gene is TRBV6-5 and the J gene is TRBJ2-7, with 9 middle bases fitting TRBD1. The CDR3 region reads CASSTYRGLSYEQYF. The nucleotide sequence is given as TGTGCCAGCAGTACCTACAGGGGGCTTTCCTACGAGCAGTACTTC.